The 24 T cell receptor beta chains below were found in one sample sequenced in a study of T cells after yellow fever vaccination. TCRdb fed the 5' RACE reads into MiXCR, producing one record per CDR3 protein. The sample consists of about 630,000 distinct CDR3 sequences, more than 9% of them appearing once. Sample: PBMCs, taken on the day of the yellow fever booster vaccination. The receptors come from a man younger than 45 who received the YFV17D yellow fever vaccine.

There are a few counts of this clonotype. The CDR3 DNA reads TGTGCCAGCAGTTATGGACAGGGGGCTTCCTACGAGCAGTACTTC. Translated: CASSYGQGASYEQYF. V is TRBV6-5 and J is TRBJ2-7; TRBD1 agrees at 11 bases. CDR3 length: 15 amino acids. V dropped 3 bases and J dropped 1; count of bases not matched to a gene: 2. Looked up from germline, CDR1 is MNHEY and CDR2 is SVGAGI.

The CDR3 DNA follows: TGTGCCAGCAGCTTAACTGGCGAGAGCTCCTACGAGCAGTACTTC. The encoded protein is CASSLTGESSYEQYF. The rearrangement links TRBV7-3 to TRBJ2-7, with no clear D. The CDR3 totals 15 residues. V lost 0 bases to trimming and J lost 0 bases, with 9 bases between them. CDR1 SGHTA and CDR2 FQGTGA come from the germline V gene.

The chain combines TRBV5-5 with TRBJ2-7, with a tentative D call TRBD1 (6 bases). This CDR3 contains 15 residues. The germline V and J ends were trimmed by 0 bases and 3 bases, with 13 bases remaining between them. Germline CDR1 reads SGHKS; CDR2 reads YYEKEE (reference sequence). In DNA form, the CDR3 reads TGTGCCAGCAGCTTGGTAACAGGGAATCGCTACGAGCAGTACTTC. As protein: CASSLVTGNRYEQYF.

The genes are TRBV29-1 and TRBJ1-1; possible D gene TRBD1, 5 bases. With 4 bases removed from V and 0 bases from J, the gap between germline ends came to 9 bases. This CDR3 has 13 amino acids. Germline assignment: CDR1 SQVTM and CDR2 ANQGSEA. For the CDR3, the DNA is TGCAGCGTTGGGGGCAGAATGAACACTGAAGCTTTCTTT. This sequence encodes CSVGGRMNTEAFF. Variable domain in full (rest from reference TRBV29-1 and TRBJ1-1): SAVISQKPSRDICQRGTSLTIQCQVDSQVTMMFWYRQQPGQSLTLIATANQGSEATYESGFVIDKFPISRPNLTFSTLTVSNMSPEDSSIYLCSVGGRMNTEAFFGQGTRLTVV.

This clonotype has just a few counts. The chain combines TRBV30 with TRBJ2-1; 9 bases are shared with TRBD2. The CDR3 runs 15 residues. V lost 3 bases, J lost 7 bases, and 10 bases stayed unmatched. Germline CDR1 reads GTSNPN; CDR2 reads SVGIG (reference sequence). CDR3 protein: CAWRQLAGLLNEQFF. The DNA for the CDR3 is TGTGCCTGGAGACAACTAGCGGGCTTATTGAATGAGCAGTTCTTC.

The V and J genes are TRBV7-2 and TRBJ2-7; a weak D match, TRBD1 (6 bases). V lost 5 bases, J lost 2 bases, and 16 bases lay in between. The CDR3 extends over 15 amino acids. Germline V gene lookup returns CDR1 SGHTA and CDR2 FQGNSA. In DNA, the CDR3 is TGTGCCAGCAGCCCGGACAGCTCCTTCCCCTACGAGCAGTACTTC. Translation gives CASSPDSSFPYEQYF.

This clonotype has a handful of counts. V gene TRBV6-2 or TRBV6-3 combines with J gene TRBJ2-5; tentatively, D is TRBD1 or TRBD2 (5 bases each). Looked up from germline, CDR1 is MNHEY and CDR2 is SVGEGT. The CDR3 length is 12 residues. Trimming removed 6 bases from V and 6 bases from J, with 11 bases in between. The CDR3 DNA sequence: TGTGCCAGCAGCGGATCGGGACAGACCCAGTACTTC. Amino acid sequence: CASSGSGQTQYF.

This clonotype has just a few counts. The rearrangement uses TRBV6-5 and TRBJ1-4, with unresolved D. The germline gives CDR1 MNHEY, CDR2 SVGAGI. V was clipped by 4 bases and J by 6 bases, with 18 bases between them. The CDR3 runs to 16 residues. The CDR3 region is CASSSLDVNGYEKLFF. CDR3 bases: TGTGCCAGCAGTTCCCTGGACGTAAATGGGTATGAAAAACTGTTTTTT.

This clonotype turned up a few times. The chain has TRBV20-1 and TRBJ2-1, with 13 bases identical to TRBD2. The germline CDR1 and CDR2 sequences are DFQATT and SNEGSKA (reference sequence). After removal of 3 bases from V and 3 bases from J, the junction contained 11 bases not matched to a gene. The CDR3 length is 18 residues. The CDR3 nucleotides are TGCAGTGCTAGGTACCCTGAGACTAGCGGGAGGTACTACAATGAGCAGTTCTTC. It codes for CSARYPETSGRYYNEQFF.

This clonotype has just a few counts. The V call is TRBV6-2 or TRBV6-3, the J call TRBJ2-7, with TRBD2 matching 12 bases. CDR3 length: 18 amino acids. With V trimmed by 2 bases and J by 1 base, 9 bases remained unmatched. Germline CDR1 reads MNHEY; CDR2 reads SVGEGT. The CDR3 nucleotides read TGTGCCAGCAGTTACGAGGTGTGGACTAGCGGGACGTCCTACGAGCAGTACTTC. It codes for CASSYEVWTSGTSYEQYF.

This clonotype showed up many times. J is TRBJ1-2 and V is TRBV12-3 or TRBV12-4; TRBD1 is a possible D gene (5 bases). CDR3 length: 14 amino acids. V shed 4 bases and J shed 4 bases, with 13 bases lying between them. The CDR3 protein is CASSSQTESYGYTF. For the CDR3, the DNA is TGTGCCAGCAGTTCTCAGACAGAGAGCTATGGCTACACCTTC.

The chain is built from TRBV5-1 and TRBJ2-1, with D perhaps given as TRBD1 or TRBD2 (5 bases each). Germline lookup yields CDR1 SGHRS and CDR2 YFSETQ. Deletions cut 1 base from V and 7 bases from J, with 12 bases between. The length of the CDR3 is 14 residues. The CDR3 DNA is TGCGCCAGCAGCTTGTGGGACCCTGAAAATGAGCAGTTCTTC. Residues: CASSLWDPENEQFF.

The chain combines TRBV12-3 or TRBV12-4 with TRBJ2-1; D uncertain. The CDR3 extends over 13 amino acids. V lost 5 bases and J lost 0, with 5 bases in between. Here the CDR3 reads CASSRASYNEQFF. The DNA for the CDR3 is TGTGCCAGCAGTCGGGCCTCCTACAATGAGCAGTTCTTC.

This clonotype was seen a handful of times. J is TRBJ2-2 and V is TRBV5-1, with 8 bases that match TRBD1. CDR1 SGHRS and CDR2 YFSETQ come from the germline V gene. Trimming took 3 bases from V and 7 from J; bases not matched to a gene: 17. The CDR3 length is 18 residues. The CDR3 spells CASSSRPRQGRRDGELFF. Here the CDR3 DNA reads TGCGCCAGCAGCTCCCGCCCCCGACAGGGGCGCCGGGACGGGGAGCTGTTTTTT.

The chain combines TRBV20-1 with TRBJ2-1; the D call may be TRBD1 or TRBD2 (5 bases each). Germline V CDR1 and CDR2: DFQATT, SNEGSKA (reference sequence). The CDR3 runs to 17 residues. Trimming removed 3 bases at V and 8 bases at J, with 26 bases between. CDR3 DNA: TGCAGTGCTAGGGTAGGGTCACGGGGCTACTTCGGTGATGAGCAGTTCTTC. Amino acids: CSARVGSRGYFGDEQFF.

V is TRBV7-2 and J is TRBJ2-3, with 8 bases that match TRBD2. Germline CDR1 SGHTA, CDR2 FQGNSA. This CDR3 is 14 amino acids long. J lost 2 bases, V lost 6 bases, and 4 bases had no gene match. CDR3 in amino acids: CASRREGLTDTQYF. The CDR3 bases are TGTGCCAGCAGACGGGAGGGCCTCACAGATACGCAGTATTTT.

This clonotype was seen a handful of times. This chain joins TRBV6-1 and TRBJ1-2, with 8 bases matching TRBD1. CDR1 is MNHNS, CDR2 SASEGT, per germline. With 6 bases clipped from V and 3 bases from J, the junction kept 6 bases outside the gene matches. The CDR3 is 14 amino acids. CDR3 bases: TGTGCCAGCAGATCAGGGGGCAACCACTATGGCTACACCTTC. Translated: CASRSGGNHYGYTF.

The V call is TRBV6-1, the J call TRBJ2-1, with D perhaps matching TRBD2 (6 bases). There are 15 residues in the CDR3. Germline CDR1 is MNHNS and CDR2 is SASEGT. V gave up 7 bases and J gave up 2 bases, with 15 bases separating them. This chain's CDR3 is CASMSGIAAYNEQFF. The CDR3 DNA reads TGTGCCAGCATGTCTGGGATAGCGGCCTACAATGAGCAGTTCTTC.

The chain recombines TRBV20-1 with TRBJ2-5; perhaps TRBD1 as D (5 bases). In germline, CDR1 is DFQATT, CDR2 SNEGSKA (reference sequence). This CDR3 spans 14 amino acids. V was cut by 0 bases and J by 1 base, with 9 bases left in between. The CDR3, as DNA: TGCAGTGCTAGAGATGACAGAATCCAAGAGACCCAGTACTTC. Protein: CSARDDRIQETQYF.

The chain combines TRBV7-9 with TRBJ2-2; D gene ambiguous. V was clipped by 8 bases and J by 6 bases, with 10 bases between them. CDR3 length equals 12 residues. Germline-derived CDR1 and CDR2 are SEHNR and FQNEAQ (reference sequence). CDR3 sequence reads: CASGLVSGELFF. The CDR3 DNA reads TGTGCCAGCGGATTGGTGTCCGGGGAGCTGTTTTTT.

The V gene is TRBV28, the J gene TRBJ2-2; TRBD1 matches at 7 bases. V gave up 7 bases and J gave up 0 bases; unmatched junction bases: 8. From germline, CDR1 is MDHEN and CDR2 SYDVKM. There are 16 residues in the CDR3. CDR3 sequence: CASKFPGQSNTGELFF. In DNA, the CDR3 is TGTGCCAGCAAGTTTCCGGGACAGTCGAACACCGGGGAGCTGTTTTTT.

The CDR3 spells CASSPPGPMNTEAFF. The CDR3 coding sequence is TGTGCCAGCTCACCACCGGGACCGATGAACACTGAAGCTTTCTTT. This chain joins TRBV18 and TRBJ1-1, with a tentative D call TRBD1 (5 bases). Germline V lookup: CDR1 KGHSH, CDR2 LQKENI. Trimming took off 0 bases at V and 0 bases at J, with 8 bases between the two ends. This CDR3 is built from 15 residues.

This clonotype was observed a handful of times. The chain combines TRBV7-2 with TRBJ2-7; D is perhaps TRBD2 (6 bases). The germline V gene has CDR1 SGHTA and CDR2 FQGNSA. The V gene lost 2 bases and the J gene lost 2 bases, with 10 bases spanning the gap. This CDR3 has 14 amino acids. The DNA for the CDR3 is TGTGCCAGCAGCTTACTAGCGATTACCTACGAGCAGTACTTC. Translating it yields CASSLLAITYEQYF.

This clonotype has just a few counts. V usage is TRBV20-1 and J usage is TRBJ1-4, with no clear D. This CDR3 region has 14 residues. Trimming pared 1 base from V and 0 bases from J, leaving 6 bases between. The germline V gene encodes CDR1 DFQATT and CDR2 SNEGSKA (reference sequence). CDR3 sequence: CSARGTSTNEKLFF. CDR3 bases: TGCAGTGCTAGAGGGACTTCAACTAATGAAAAACTGTTTTTT.